What follows are 23 T cell receptor beta chains derived from one specimen sequenced in a study of T cell clonality in common variable immunodeficiency. Whole-study results and caveats: Reportedly, TCR beta sequences from common variable immunodeficiency showed fewer deletions and N-nucleotide insertions.

No antigen has been identified for these receptors. TCRdb's table, derived via immunoSEQ multiplex PCR, lists solely in-frame clones and lacks some. The sample was found to contain some 25,000 clones, and every one recurs. Sequencing input: peripheral blood mononuclear cells. The receptor source for this set is a human donor with common variable immunodeficiency.

About this clone itself: The DNA ends 3 residues before the CDR3 does, and the rest of the CDR3 is filled in from the germline J gene. The chain combines TRBV2 with TRBJ2-7; TRBD1 might be the D (5 bases). This CDR3 spans 12 amino acids. The V gene lost 5 bases and the J gene lost 3 bases, with 8 bases spanning the gap. The V gene's germline CDR1 is SNHLY and CDR2 FYNNEI. The DNA read from the CDR3 is TGTGCCAGCAGTCTACAGGACTACGAG. This codes for CASSLQDYE. The full CDR3 protein is CASSLQDYEQYF.

This clone was seen many times. The read comes to an end 3 residues before the CDR3 does, leaving the germline J gene to fill in the end. The chain combines TRBV5-1 with TRBJ2-6, with no clear D. Germline-derived CDR1 and CDR2 are SGHRS and YFSETQ. The V end was cut by 7 bases, the J end by 0 bases, with 11 bases between. The CDR3 is 15 amino acids. The CDR3 sequence is CASDGGHSGANVLTF. The DNA read from the CDR3 is TGCGCCAGCGACGGTGGGCACTCTGGGGCCAACGTC.

This clone was seen at least ten times. The observed sequence ends 3 residues before the CDR3 terminus, with the missing tail filled in from the germline J gene. This chain joins TRBV6-1 and TRBJ2-7, with D possibly matching TRBD2 (5 bases). Trimming took 3 bases from V and 6 from J, leaving 12 bases between them. The CDR3 runs to 13 residues. The germline gives CDR1 MNHNS, CDR2 SASEGT. The part of the CDR3 DNA that was read is TGTGCCAGCAGTGATGGGCTAGCCGGCGAG. Its protein is CASSDGLAGE. The full CDR3 protein is CASSDGLAGEQYF.

Concerning this clone itself: The CDR3 end lies 3 residues beyond the end of the read and is filled in from the germline J gene. This rearrangement joins TRBV7-8 to TRBJ2-3; 15 bases are a match to TRBD2. V gave up 4 bases and J gave up 4 bases; unmatched junction bases: 6. This CDR3 contains 17 residues. The V gene's germline CDR1 is SGHVS and CDR2 FQNEAQ. CDR3 bases read: TGTGCCAGCAGCTCCGGACTAGCGGGAGGGCCCGCAGATACG. Residues: CASSSGLAGGPADT. The whole CDR3 reads CASSSGLAGGPADTQYF. The whole variable domain, remainder taken from reference TRBV7-8 and TRBJ2-3, is GAGVSQSPRYKVAKRGQDVALRCDPISGHVSLFWYQQALGQGPEFLTYFQNEAQLDKSGLPSDRFFAERPEGSVSTLKIQRTQQEDSAVYLCASSSGLAGGPADTQYFGPGTRLTVL.

This clone was picked up many times. The observed sequence ends 3 residues before the CDR3 terminus, with the missing tail filled in from the germline J gene. The genes are TRBV28 and TRBJ2-6, with 7 bases lining up with TRBD1. The CDR3 runs 15 residues. Germline CDR1 and CDR2: MDHEN and SYDVKM. After removal of 8 bases from V and 2 bases from J, the junction contained 6 bases not matched to a gene. CDR3 amino acids: CASGSRGPGANVLTF. The sequenced CDR3 bases are TGTGCCAGCGGATCGAGGGGGCCTGGGGCCAACGTC.

This clone was observed at least ten times. The CDR3 region is CASSAKGGRLAEYNEQFF. CDR3 DNA (partial): TGTGCCAGCTCAGCCAAAGGGGGGCGGCTAGCGGAATACAATGAG. This chain uses TRBV13 with TRBJ2-1, with D perhaps TRBD2 (7 bases). The DNA ends 3 residues before the CDR3 does, and the rest of the CDR3 is filled in from the germline J gene. Germline values: CDR1 PRHDT, CDR2 FYEKMQ (reference sequence). Trimming pared 8 bases from V and 4 bases from J, leaving 27 bases between. The CDR3 is made up of 18 amino acids.

Details on this clone: The CDR3 end lies 3 residues beyond the end of the read and is filled in from the germline J gene. V and J are TRBV7-8 and TRBJ2-7, with D tentatively TRBD2 (6 bases). The V end was cut by 2 bases, the J end by 2 bases, with 16 bases between. The CDR3 covers 16 residues. Germline V gene lookup returns CDR1 SGHVS and CDR2 FQNEAQ. The chain's CDR3 is CASSLSSKRVPYEQYF. The DNA read from the CDR3 is TGTGCCAGCAGCTTATCCTCTAAGCGGGTGCCCTACGAG.

Turning to this clone: The CDR3 goes on 3 residues after the read ends, and that part is filled in from the germline J gene. This chain connects TRBV19 to TRBJ1-5; 10 bases match TRBD1. V gave up 8 bases and J gave up 0 bases; unmatched junction bases: 7. Germline V lookup: CDR1 LNHDA, CDR2 SQIVND (reference sequence). The CDR3 runs to 16 residues. The CDR3 here is CASLPTGGPSNQPQHF. The sequenced CDR3 bases are TGTGCCAGTTTGCCGACAGGGGGCCCTAGCAATCAGCCC.

This clone was seen more than once but under ten times. The observed sequence ends 3 residues before the CDR3 terminus, with the missing tail filled in from the germline J gene. The gene calls are TRBV6-2 or TRBV6-3 and TRBJ2-2; D possibly corresponds to TRBD2 (5 bases). The CDR3 has 13 amino acids. The germline V gene has CDR1 MNHEY and CDR2 SVGEGT. Trimming removed 3 bases from V and 6 bases from J, with 8 bases in between. CDR3 loop: CASSYDGAGELFF. The covered CDR3 bases are TGTGCCAGCAGTTATGACGGGGCCGGGGAG.

This clone was picked up many times. The read ends 3 residues shy of where the CDR3 ends; the end is completed using the germline J gene. The rearrangement joins TRBV2 to TRBJ1-6; 9 bases are shared with TRBD1. The CDR3 contains 15 residues. V lost 6 bases, J lost 6 bases, and 6 bases stayed unmatched. CDR1 SNHLY and CDR2 FYNNEI come from the germline V gene. The CDR3 sequence is CASRAEQGANSPLHF. Incomplete CDR3 DNA: TGTGCCAGCAGGGCCGAACAGGGGGCTAATTCACCC.

Points on this clone: Read coverage stops 3 residues before the CDR3 terminus; the germline J gene supplies the remainder. The chain couples TRBV7-8 to TRBJ2-2; a weak D match, TRBD2 (5 bases). Germline values: CDR1 SGHVS, CDR2 FQNEAQ. Trimming cost V 3 bases and J 4 bases, with 21 bases left between them. This CDR3 region has 18 residues. The sequenced part of the CDR3 DNA is TGTGCCAGCAGCTTGGGCCCCGACGGGGTAGCCTTCACCGGGGAG. Translating it yields CASSLGPDGVAFTGE. The full CDR3 sequence reads CASSLGPDGVAFTGELFF.

Only a few counts were recorded for this clone. From the germline J gene comes the end of the CDR3, since the read stops 3 residues before it. This chain uses TRBV7-2 with TRBJ2-1, with 10 bases matching TRBD2. The CDR3 runs to 14 residues. Trimming cost V 7 bases and J 5 bases; bases outside gene matches: 5. CDR1 SGHTA and CDR2 FQGNSA come from the germline V gene. CDR3 DNA (partial): TGTGCCAGCATGTCGGGACTAGCGAACAATGAG. Translation gives CASMSGLANNE. The complete CDR3 reads CASMSGLANNEQFF.

This clone was seen many times. The read falls 3 residues short of the CDR3 end, and the missing part is taken from the germline J gene. This chain uses TRBV11-2 with TRBJ2-7; D could derive from TRBD1 or TRBD2 (5 bases each). Germline V lookup: CDR1 SGHAT, CDR2 FQNNGV. The CDR3 spans 14 residues. V shed 0 bases and J shed 4 bases, with 10 bases lying between them. The CDR3 sequence is CASSLERGIYEQYF. The covered CDR3 bases are TGTGCCAGCAGCTTAGAGAGGGGTATATACGAG.

Concerning this clone: Sequencing ends 3 residues short of the CDR3 end; the germline J gene provides the rest. The rearrangement uses TRBV10-2 and TRBJ2-2, with D possibly matching TRBD2 (6 bases). V gave up 6 bases and J gave up 7 bases, with 21 bases separating them. Germline V gives CDR1 WSHSY, CDR2 SAAADI. The CDR3 sequence is 16 residues long. The CDR3 protein is CASRYLAVSMDGELFF. The DNA read from the CDR3 is TGCGCCAGCAGATACTTAGCGGTTTCTATGGACGGGGAG.

This clone was counted only a few times. The read halts 3 residues ahead of the CDR3 end, with the missing end drawn from the germline J gene. The chain has TRBV19 and TRBJ2-7; 9 nucleotides agree with TRBD2. The junction had 10 bases not matched to a gene; V was cut back by 6 bases and J by 4 bases. Germline V gene sequence: CDR1 LNHDA, CDR2 SQIVND (reference sequence). The CDR3 runs 15 residues. CDR3 DNA (partial): TGTGCCAGTAGACCATCTAGCGGGAACCTGTACGAG. The encoded protein is CASRPSSGNLYE. The entire CDR3 reads CASRPSSGNLYEQYF.

Note on this clone: The read ends 3 residues shy of where the CDR3 ends; the end is completed using the germline J gene. The chain is built from TRBV5-6 and TRBJ2-2; D unresolved. CDR3 length equals 12 residues. V shed 4 bases and J shed 6 bases, with 7 bases lying between them. Germline V gives CDR1 SGHDT, CDR2 YYEEEE. The covered CDR3 bases are TGTGCCAGCAGCACAGTTCCCGGGGAG. It translates to CASSTVPGE. The entire CDR3 reads CASSTVPGELFF.

This clone appeared many times. The observed sequence ends 3 residues before the CDR3 terminus, with the missing tail filled in from the germline J gene. J is TRBJ2-3 and V is TRBV18, with D maybe TRBD2 (5 bases). V shed 4 bases and J shed 0 bases, with 20 bases lying between them. The CDR3 length is 18 residues. CDR1 is KGHSH, CDR2 LQKENI, per germline. CDR3 DNA, as far as it was read: TGTGCCAGCTCACGAAAACTAGGGCGGGCAACTAGCACAGATACG. Its protein product is CASSRKLGRATSTDT. The CDR3 reads in full as CASSRKLGRATSTDTQYF.

This clone has a count of ten or more. The CDR3 extends 3 residues past the end of the read, so its final part is completed from the germline J gene. The same CDR3 also results from other DNA sequences found in this sample. This rearrangement joins TRBV6-2 or TRBV6-3 to TRBJ2-7, with 10 positions matching TRBD1. This CDR3 comprises 13 residues. Germline CDR1 and CDR2: MNHEY and SVGEGT. Unmatched junction bases numbered 3, after V lost 6 bases and J lost 4 bases. The CDR3 bases that were read are TGTGCCAGCAGGCGACAGGGGGCTTACGAG. Its protein product is CASRRQGAYE. Given in full, the CDR3 is CASRRQGAYEQYF.

This clone was found many times. The observed sequence ends 3 residues before the CDR3 terminus, with the missing tail filled in from the germline J gene. V gene TRBV7-9 combines with J gene TRBJ1-1; the D gene is possibly TRBD1 (5 bases). CDR1 SEHNR and CDR2 FQNEAQ come from the germline V gene (reference sequence). This CDR3 region has 14 residues. V was shortened by 4 bases and J by 2 bases, with 11 bases between the two germline ends. The DNA read from the CDR3 is TGTGCCAGCAGCTGGAGACAGCCTAACACTGAA. As protein: CASSWRQPNTE. Given in full, the CDR3 is CASSWRQPNTEAFF.

This clone was detected many times. The read ends 3 residues before the CDR3 terminus; that terminus is restored from the germline J gene. V is TRBV7-2 and J is TRBJ2-1, with D unclear. From germline, CDR1 is SGHTA and CDR2 FQGNSA. V was pared by 1 base and J by 4 bases, with 5 bases between. This CDR3 is 13 amino acids long. CDR3 DNA, as far as it was read: TGTGCCAGCAGCTTAGGTCAGTACAATGAG. It is translated as CASSLGQYNE. The whole CDR3 sequence is CASSLGQYNEQFF.

This clone was recorded at least ten times. The sequenced fragment ends 3 residues before the CDR3 boundary, so the rest is inferred from the germline J gene. The rearrangement joins TRBV18 to TRBJ2-7, with TRBD1 matching 7 bases. Germline-derived CDR1 and CDR2 are KGHSH and LQKENI. V was clipped by 6 bases and J by 3 bases; unmatched bases: 2. CDR3 length: 12 amino acids. CDR3 bases read: TGTGCCAGCTCGACAGGGTTCTACGAG. Protein: CASSTGFYE. In full, the CDR3 reads CASSTGFYEQYF.

Concerning this clone itself: The CDR3 end falls 3 residues outside the read, so it is completed with the germline J gene. The J gene is TRBJ2-7, the V gene TRBV20-1; possible D gene TRBD1, 5 bases. The CDR3 loop spans 12 amino acids. Looked up from germline, CDR1 is DFQATT and CDR2 is SNEGSKA (reference sequence). V was shortened by 3 bases and J by 2 bases, with 8 bases between the two germline ends. CDR3 DNA, as far as it was read: TGCAGTGCTAGGGCAGGGACCTACGAG. As protein: CSARAGTYE. The entire CDR3 is CSARAGTYEQYF.

At least ten counts were recorded for this clone. The read ends 3 residues before the CDR3 terminus; that terminus is restored from the germline J gene. The chain recombines TRBV20-1 with TRBJ1-2; D unclear. The CDR3 extends over 12 amino acids. V dropped 6 bases and J dropped 5 bases, with 13 bases sitting between them. The germline gives CDR1 DFQATT, CDR2 SNEGSKA (reference sequence). The covered CDR3 bases are TGCAGTGCCCAGACTGAAGTATATGGC. It codes for CSAQTEVYG. The entire CDR3 reads CSAQTEVYGYTF.